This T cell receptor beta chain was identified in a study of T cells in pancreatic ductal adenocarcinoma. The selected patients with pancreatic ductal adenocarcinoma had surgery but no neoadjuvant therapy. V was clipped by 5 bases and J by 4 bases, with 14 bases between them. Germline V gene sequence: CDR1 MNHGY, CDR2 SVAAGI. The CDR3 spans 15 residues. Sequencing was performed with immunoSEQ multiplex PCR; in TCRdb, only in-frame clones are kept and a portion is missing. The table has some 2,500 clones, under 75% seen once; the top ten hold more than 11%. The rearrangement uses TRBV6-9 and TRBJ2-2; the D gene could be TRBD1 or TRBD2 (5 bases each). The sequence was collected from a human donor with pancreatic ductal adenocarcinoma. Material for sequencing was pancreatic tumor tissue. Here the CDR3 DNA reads TGTGCCAGCAGTGTTTCGAGGGGTATCACCGGGGAGCTGTTTTTT. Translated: CASSVSRGITGELFF.